Following are 24 T cell receptor beta chains from one sample sequenced in a study of cytomegalovirus exposure and HLA in healthy donors. It was with 60 Vbeta and 13 Jbeta primers that the PCR ran. Assay: immunoSEQ multiplex PCR; the TCRdb copy retains only in-frame clones and omits some. The data contain about 78,000 clones, 80% of them seen just once; the ten biggest clones take up 1.1%. The specimen sequenced was PBMCs. These receptors were collected from a male donor in good health and CMV-seronegative.

This chain links TRBV5-1 with TRBJ2-1, with 9 positions matching TRBD2. Losses at the gene ends were 0 bases for V and 0 bases for J; bases not matched to a gene: 7. Germline V lookup: CDR1 SGHRS, CDR2 YFSETQ. The CDR3 spans 18 residues. The CDR3 sequence is CASSLGAGGSSSYNEQFF. DNA of the CDR3: TGCGCCAGCAGCTTGGGAGCGGGGGGTTCGAGCTCCTACAATGAGCAGTTCTTC.

This clone was picked up one time. This chain joins TRBV5-3 and TRBJ2-1, with TRBD2 matching over 11 bases. TRBV5-3 is an ORF; its function is uncertain. The CDR3 covers 15 residues. V was clipped by 1 base and J by 10 bases; unmatched bases: 7. DNA of the CDR3: TGTGCCAGAAGCTTGTCACTAGCGGGAGTTGGCGAGCAGTTCTTC. Protein sequence: CARSLSLAGVGEQFF.

The rearrangement links TRBV5-1 to TRBJ2-1; 7 bases align to TRBD2. Trimming cost V 2 bases and J 4 bases; bases outside gene matches: 9. Germline loops: CDR1 SGHRS, CDR2 YFSETQ. The CDR3 totals 16 residues. CDR3 nucleotide sequence: TGCGCCAGCAGCTTTAGGCGGACTAGTCGGTACAATGAGCAGTTCTTC. Translated, it gives CASSFRRTSRYNEQFF.

This rearrangement joins TRBV7-2 to TRBJ2-7; a possible D gene is TRBD1 (6 bases). Between the trimmed V and J ends, which lost 1 base and 11 bases, there was a span of 21 bases. This CDR3 has 15 amino acids. CDR1 and CDR2 from the germline V gene are SGHTA and FQGNSA. The CDR3 loop is CASSLDYTQGSVKYF. The CDR3 nucleotides are TGTGCCAGCAGCTTAGATTACACCCAGGGGTCGGTGAAGTACTTC.

The J gene is TRBJ1-2, the V gene TRBV14, with unresolved D. V dropped 1 base and J dropped 5 bases, with 8 bases sitting between them. The CDR3 loop spans 13 amino acids. The germline V gene encodes CDR1 SGHDN and CDR2 FVKESK. The CDR3 DNA follows: TGTGCCAGCAGCCAAGTATCTCAGTATGGCTACACCTTC. It specifies CASSQVSQYGYTF.

V usage is TRBV4-1 and J usage is TRBJ1-2, with 8 bases fitting TRBD1. The V gene's germline CDR1 is MGHRA and CDR2 YSYEKL. V trimming: 6 bases; J trimming: 3 bases; junction bases outside the gene matches: 15. The CDR3 loop spans 17 amino acids. The CDR3 spells CASREAGQDSSYYGYTF. The CDR3 DNA sequence: TGCGCCAGCAGAGAAGCGGGACAGGACTCATCGTACTATGGCTACACCTTC.

The V call is TRBV28, the J call TRBJ1-5; D may be TRBD1 (6 bases). The germline V gene has CDR1 MDHEN and CDR2 SYDVKM. Trimming stripped 0 bases from V and 0 bases from J, with 9 bases between. CDR3 length: 16 amino acids. The CDR3 protein is CASSLWQGSSNQPQHF. The CDR3 nucleotides read TGTGCCAGCAGTTTATGGCAGGGGTCTAGCAATCAGCCCCAGCATTTT. Filled out from reference TRBV28 and TRBJ1-5, the complete variable domain reads DVKVTQSSRYLVKRTGEKVFLECVQDMDHENMFWYRQDPGLGLRLIYFSYDVKMKEKGDIPEGYSVSREKKERFSLILESASTNQTSMYLCASSLWQGSSNQPQHFGDGTRLSIL.

This clone was observed a few times. The rearrangement links TRBV5-1 to TRBJ2-2; possible D gene TRBD1, 6 bases. CDR1 is SGHRS, CDR2 YFSETQ, per germline. This CDR3 contains 15 residues. Trimming removed 4 bases at V and 8 bases at J, with 18 bases between. The CDR3 region is CASSPGTLVAGELFF. CDR3 in DNA: TGCGCCAGCAGCCCCGGGACACTGGTAGCTGGGGAGCTGTTTTTT.

The chain couples TRBV12-5 to TRBJ1-5, with D unclear. This CDR3 spans 14 amino acids. V was cut by 2 bases and J by 3 bases, with 8 bases left in between. Germline CDR1 LGHNT, CDR2 FRNRAP. CDR3 DNA sequence: TGTGCTAGTGGTTTGACAGAACCCAATCAGCCCCAGCATTTT. This sequence encodes CASGLTEPNQPQHF.

The CDR3 loop is CASSSDRGTYEQYF. For the CDR3, the DNA is TGTGCCAGTAGTTCGGACAGGGGAACCTACGAGCAGTACTTC. V gene TRBV19 combines with J gene TRBJ2-7; TRBD1 matches at 9 bases. This CDR3 is 14 amino acids long. Trimming removed 5 bases from V and 2 bases from J; junction bases left unmatched: 4. Germline V lookup: CDR1 LNHDA, CDR2 SQIVND (reference sequence).

As regards this clone: The sample has other DNA sequences that encode this CDR3 too. The chain joins TRBV14 to TRBJ1-2; D uncertain. Germline lookup yields CDR1 SGHDN and CDR2 FVKESK. The CDR3 is 12 amino acids. Trimming pared 4 bases from V and 4 bases from J, leaving 7 bases between. This CDR3 reads CASSRDSYGYTF. The CDR3 DNA reads as TGTGCCAGCAGCCGCGATAGCTATGGCTACACCTTC.

This clone was recorded a few times. This chain uses TRBV28 with TRBJ2-3; 9 bases are shared with TRBD2. CDR1 is MDHEN, CDR2 SYDVKM, per germline. V was pared by 5 bases and J by 5 bases, with 11 bases of the junction left unmatched. There are 16 residues in the CDR3. The CDR3 sequence is CASSLGTSPSLDTQYF. The CDR3 DNA sequence: TGTGCCAGCAGTCTCGGGACTAGCCCCTCGTTAGATACGCAGTATTTT.

The chain joins TRBV30 to TRBJ1-2, with TRBD1 matching over 7 bases. Germline CDR1 is GTSNPN and CDR2 is SVGIG (reference sequence). The CDR3 runs to 14 residues. V was pared by 3 bases and J by 0 bases, with 4 bases of the junction left unmatched. The chain's CDR3 is CAWREQGSNYGYTF. CDR3 coding DNA: TGTGCCTGGAGGGAACAGGGGTCTAACTATGGCTACACCTTC.

The table lists this clone with a few counts. The chain joins TRBV4-1 to TRBJ2-5, with D perhaps TRBD1 (6 bases). V gave up 0 bases and J gave up 4 bases, with 12 bases separating them. The germline gives CDR1 MGHRA, CDR2 YSYEKL. This CDR3 is built from 15 residues. This chain's CDR3 is CASSQEGSGVETQYF. In nucleotides, the CDR3 is TGCGCCAGCAGCCAAGAAGGGTCAGGGGTAGAGACCCAGTACTTC.

The rearrangement links TRBV7-2 to TRBJ1-3; weak D call: TRBD1 (6 bases). The germline CDR1 and CDR2 sequences are SGHTA and FQGNSA. The CDR3 has 17 residues. With 5 bases removed from V and 0 bases from J, the gap between germline ends came to 17 bases. CDR3 region: CASSPETGPRSGNTIYF. In DNA form, the CDR3 reads TGTGCCAGCAGCCCCGAGACAGGACCACGCTCTGGAAACACCATATATTTT.

The gene calls are TRBV9 and TRBJ1-3, with 8 bases identical to TRBD1. J was trimmed by 2 bases and V by 4 bases; bases with no gene match: 11. Germline V CDR1 and CDR2: SGDLS, YYNGEE. The CDR3 sequence is 17 residues long. The CDR3 bases are TGTGCCAGCAGCCAACAGACGGACAGGGCCCCTGGAAACACCATATATTTT. Its protein product is CASSQQTDRAPGNTIYF.

To note about this clone: Distinct nucleotide sequences in the sample also encode this CDR3. The genes are TRBV5-1 and TRBJ2-7, with D possibly being TRBD1 (6 bases). Germline loops: CDR1 SGHRS, CDR2 YFSETQ. Trimming took off 4 bases at V and 2 bases at J, with 10 bases between the two ends. The CDR3 sequence is 13 residues long. CDR3 amino acids: CASSLDRAYEQYF. The CDR3 DNA is TGCGCCAGCAGCCTGGACAGAGCCTACGAGCAGTACTTC.

The chain employs TRBV25-1 and TRBJ2-1; tentative D call: TRBD2 (6 bases). The CDR3 is made up of 13 amino acids. Germline CDR1 MGHDK, CDR2 SYGVNS. Between the trimmed V and J ends, which lost 8 bases and 4 bases, there was a span of 12 bases. The CDR3 region is CASGGLGYNEQFF. The CDR3 region has the DNA TGTGCCAGCGGGGGACTGGGGTACAATGAGCAGTTCTTC.

The sample holds a few counts of this clone. The chain couples TRBV5-1 to TRBJ1-4; TRBD1 is a possible D gene (5 bases). V gave up 5 bases and J gave up 6 bases, with 14 bases separating them. CDR3 size: 14 residues. Looked up from germline, CDR1 is SGHRS and CDR2 is YFSETQ. CDR3 protein: CASSNTDSYEKLFF. The CDR3 DNA reads as TGCGCCAGCAGTAACACAGACAGCTATGAAAAACTGTTTTTT.

This chain uses TRBV5-1 with TRBJ2-7, with 13 bases lining up with TRBD2. The CDR3 has 15 amino acids. Germline V lookup: CDR1 SGHRS, CDR2 YFSETQ. J lost 6 bases, V lost 4 bases, and 7 bases had no gene match. The CDR3 here is CASSRTSGSGSEQYF. CDR3 DNA: TGCGCCAGCAGCCGGACTAGCGGGAGCGGCAGCGAGCAGTACTTC.

This clone has only one observation. V gene TRBV6-6 combines with J gene TRBJ2-2, with TRBD1 as a possible D gene (6 bases). This CDR3 region has 15 residues. With 6 bases removed from V and 4 bases from J, the gap between germline ends came to 15 bases. Germline CDR1 and CDR2: MNHNY and SVGAGI (reference sequence). In nucleotides, the CDR3 is TGTGCCAGCAGCCGAACAGGGACGGGCACCGGGGAGCTGTTTTTT. It yields the protein CASSRTGTGTGELFF.

About this clone: An end of the junction does not agree with germline; a read error may underlie this. CDR3 DNA: TGTTCCAGCAGCTCAGGGATGGGCACTGAAGCTTTCTTT. Its translation: CSSSSGMGTEAFF. V is TRBV7-9 and J is TRBJ1-1; D is perhaps TRBD1 (5 bases). Germline CDR1 SEHNR, CDR2 FQNEAQ (reference sequence). The CDR3 has 13 residues.

The chain combines TRBV30 with TRBJ2-1; the match to TRBD1 covers 8 bases. With V trimmed by 4 bases and J by 6 bases, 8 bases remained unmatched. Looked up from germline, CDR1 is GTSNPN and CDR2 is SVGIG (reference sequence). CDR3 size: 14 residues. The CDR3 coding sequence is TGTGCCTGGAACACAGGGGGTTTCGGCAATGAGCAGTTCTTC. Translated, it gives CAWNTGGFGNEQFF.

This chain connects TRBV18 to TRBJ1-3, with D uncertain. This CDR3 spans 15 amino acids. V was pared by 0 bases and J by 1 base, with 7 bases between. Germline V gene sequence: CDR1 KGHSH, CDR2 LQKENI. CDR3 amino acids: CASSPPPQSGNTIYF. In nucleotides, the CDR3 is TGTGCCAGCTCACCACCACCCCAGTCTGGAAACACCATATATTTT.